The entry below describes one TCR beta chain. The data belong to a study of beta chain features in type 1 diabetes. The entirety of the isolated RNA underwent reverse transcription, so expressed TCRB transcripts were sequenced. Clones were sequenced by immunoSEQ multiplex PCR, and TCRdb holds only the in-frame ones, with some missing. The data hold 350,000 to 450,000 clones, with roughly 14% observed a single time. The clonotype was recovered from a man aged 30 to 39 in good health. Sequencing used naive CD4+ T cells from blood.

This CDR3 reads CATSRRQVRNEQFF. CDR3 coding DNA: TGTGCCACCAGCAGACGACAGGTCCGGAATGAGCAGTTCTTC. This chain joins TRBV15 and TRBJ2-1; D perhaps matches TRBD1 (6 bases). V was shortened by 2 bases and J by 7 bases, with 12 bases between the two germline ends. This CDR3 region has 14 residues. Germline V gene sequence: CDR1 LNHNV, CDR2 YYDKDF (reference sequence).